This is a list of T cell receptor beta chains from one sample in a study of T cell repertoires in cytomegalovirus infection. TCRdb ran MiXCR on the reads and lists one entry per CDR3 protein. This table holds some 300,000 distinct CDR3 sequences, about a sixth found once. Sample: PBMCs. These receptors all stem from a human donor in good health (CMV status not recorded). Some clones in this sample may be carry-over from other donors' samples. CDR3s include the opening cysteine and the closing phenylalanine or tryptophan. Each record gives: CDR3 length, J gene, clone size, D gene, V gene, CDR3 protein, CDR3 DNA. The D gene is left open where the match is weak. For some rows the clone size is stated as once, few or many, or as a class when expanded; others skip it.

cdr3_length: 15
j_call: TRBJ2-4
clone_size: few
d_call: TRBD1
v_call: TRBV6-6
cdr3_aa: CASSLDRVSENIQYF
cdr3_nt: TGTGCCAGCAGTCTAGACAGGGTGTCGGAAAACATTCAGTACTTC

cdr3_length: 16
j_call: TRBJ1-5
clone_size: few
d_call: TRBD1
v_call: TRBV19
cdr3_aa: CASIRQGGVFNQPQHF
cdr3_nt: TGTGCCAGTATTCGACAGGGAGGGGTCTTTAACCAGCCCCAGCATTTT

cdr3_length: 14
j_call: TRBJ1-5
clone_size: many
d_call: .
v_call: TRBV12-3/TRBV12-4
cdr3_aa: CASSPNNSNQPQHF
cdr3_nt: TGTGCCAGCAGTCCAAATAATAGCAATCAGCCCCAGCATTTT

cdr3_length: 15
j_call: TRBJ2-3
clone_size: many
d_call: .
v_call: TRBV7-8
cdr3_aa: CASSNSRANTDTQYF
cdr3_nt: TGTGCCAGCAGCAATTCTAGGGCCAACACAGATACGCAGTATTTT

cdr3_length: 14
j_call: TRBJ2-1
clone_size: few
d_call: TRBD2
v_call: TRBV7-9
cdr3_aa: CASSETSVNNEQFF
cdr3_nt: TGTGCCAGCAGCGAGACTAGCGTCAACAATGAGCAGTTCTTC

cdr3_length: 15
j_call: TRBJ1-6
clone_size: .
d_call: .
v_call: TRBV7-9
cdr3_aa: CASSLRGQINSPLHF
cdr3_nt: TGTGCCAGCAGCTTAAGAGGACAGATCAATTCACCCCTCCACTTT

cdr3_length: 14
j_call: TRBJ2-7
clone_size: .
d_call: TRBD1
v_call: TRBV11-1
cdr3_aa: CASRPGQYSYEQYF
cdr3_nt: TGTGCCAGCAGACCGGGACAGTACTCCTACGAGCAGTACTTC

cdr3_length: 18
j_call: TRBJ2-5
clone_size: .
d_call: TRBD1
v_call: TRBV12-3/TRBV12-4
cdr3_aa: CASSLVSRDRAVRETQYF
cdr3_nt: TGTGCCAGCAGTTTAGTGTCCCGGGACAGGGCTGTTAGGGAGACCCAGTACTTC

cdr3_length: 16
j_call: TRBJ2-2
clone_size: many
d_call: TRBD2
v_call: TRBV7-6
cdr3_aa: CASSLDLAGVTGELFF
cdr3_nt: TGTGCCAGCAGCTTAGATCTAGCGGGGGTCACCGGGGAGCTGTTTTTT

cdr3_length: 17
j_call: TRBJ2-5
clone_size: .
d_call: .
v_call: TRBV6-5
cdr3_aa: CASSYSRAAGTQETQYF
cdr3_nt: TGTGCCAGCAGTTACTCGAGGGCTGCGGGAACCCAAGAGACCCAGTACTTC

cdr3_length: 15
j_call: TRBJ2-4
clone_size: many
d_call: TRBD1
v_call: TRBV7-6
cdr3_aa: CASSLTDRAENIQYF
cdr3_nt: TGTGCCAGCAGCTTGACGGACAGGGCCGAAAACATTCAGTACTTC

cdr3_length: 13
j_call: TRBJ1-5
clone_size: .
d_call: .
v_call: TRBV20-1
cdr3_aa: CSALGQQDQPQHF
cdr3_nt: TGCAGTGCCCTGGGGCAGCAGGATCAGCCCCAGCATTTT

cdr3_length: 16
j_call: TRBJ1-5
clone_size: many
d_call: TRBD1
v_call: TRBV6-6
cdr3_aa: CASSYRLGTENQPQHF
cdr3_nt: TGTGCCAGCAGTTACAGACTTGGGACAGAGAATCAGCCCCAGCATTTT

cdr3_length: 15
j_call: TRBJ1-2
clone_size: many
d_call: TRBD1
v_call: TRBV7-2
cdr3_aa: CASSLFSQGRNGYTF
cdr3_nt: TGTGCCAGCAGCTTATTTTCACAGGGGCGCAATGGCTACACCTTC

cdr3_length: 16
j_call: TRBJ2-5
clone_size: few
d_call: TRBD1
v_call: TRBV7-9
cdr3_aa: CASSPTGQGAEETQYF
cdr3_nt: TGTGCCAGCAGCCCTACGGGACAGGGGGCAGAAGAGACCCAGTACTTC

cdr3_length: 13
j_call: TRBJ2-7
clone_size: .
d_call: .
v_call: TRBV20-1
cdr3_aa: CSASDPNEDEQYF
cdr3_nt: TGCAGTGCTAGTGACCCGAATGAGGACGAGCAGTACTTC

cdr3_length: 14
j_call: TRBJ2-3
clone_size: .
d_call: TRBD2
v_call: TRBV20-1
cdr3_aa: CSAPGTSGTDTQYF
cdr3_nt: TGCAGTGCCCCCGGGACTAGCGGCACAGATACGCAGTATTTT

cdr3_length: 14
j_call: TRBJ1-5
clone_size: .
d_call: .
v_call: TRBV5-1
cdr3_aa: CASSLGPGNQPQHF
cdr3_nt: TGCGCCAGCAGCTTGGGGCCCGGGAATCAGCCCCAGCATTTT

cdr3_length: 16
j_call: TRBJ2-7
clone_size: .
d_call: .
v_call: TRBV14
cdr3_aa: CASSQPGASRTYEQYF
cdr3_nt: TGTGCCAGCAGCCAACCTGGGGCGTCTCGGACCTACGAGCAGTACTTC

cdr3_length: 14
j_call: TRBJ2-2
clone_size: medium-sized
d_call: .
v_call: TRBV28
cdr3_aa: CASSLMSATGELFF
cdr3_nt: TGTGCCAGCAGTTTAATGTCTGCCACCGGGGAGCTGTTTTTT

cdr3_length: 15
j_call: TRBJ1-2
clone_size: many
d_call: TRBD1
v_call: TRBV7-2
cdr3_aa: CASSLDPGGGYGYTF
cdr3_nt: TGTGCCAGCAGCTTAGACCCAGGGGGCGGTTATGGCTACACCTTC

cdr3_length: 16
j_call: TRBJ2-3
clone_size: .
d_call: .
v_call: TRBV19
cdr3_aa: CASSPSPLSETDTQYF
cdr3_nt: TGTGCCAGTAGTCCGTCCCCCTTATCGGAGACAGATACGCAGTATTTT

cdr3_length: 14
j_call: TRBJ2-3
clone_size: .
d_call: TRBD1
v_call: TRBV19
cdr3_aa: CASRRTGGTDTQYF
cdr3_nt: TGTGCCAGTAGGCGGACAGGGGGGACAGATACGCAGTATTTT

cdr3_length: 17
j_call: TRBJ2-7
clone_size: many
d_call: .
v_call: TRBV10-3
cdr3_aa: CAISASVGGGSDYEQYF
cdr3_nt: TGTGCCATCAGTGCCTCCGTGGGGGGTGGGAGTGACTACGAGCAGTACTTC

cdr3_length: 15
j_call: TRBJ2-3
clone_size: .
d_call: TRBD2
v_call: TRBV18
cdr3_aa: CASSPPAGVEDTQYF
cdr3_nt: TGTGCCAGCTCACCACCGGCGGGGGTGGAAGATACGCAGTATTTT

cdr3_length: 14
j_call: TRBJ2-3
clone_size: many
d_call: .
v_call: TRBV7-8
cdr3_aa: CASSVTELTDTQYF
cdr3_nt: TGTGCCAGCAGTGTGACAGAGCTCACAGATACGCAGTATTTT

cdr3_length: 14
j_call: TRBJ1-2
clone_size: .
d_call: .
v_call: TRBV20-1
cdr3_aa: CSATLNRAHYGYTF
cdr3_nt: TGCAGTGCTACGTTAAACAGGGCCCACTATGGCTACACCTTC

cdr3_length: 15
j_call: TRBJ2-5
clone_size: .
d_call: .
v_call: TRBV18
cdr3_aa: CASRTPTSRQETQYF
cdr3_nt: TGTGCCAGTCGTACCCCCACATCACGGCAAGAGACCCAGTACTTC

cdr3_length: 13
j_call: TRBJ1-2
clone_size: .
d_call: TRBD1
v_call: TRBV27
cdr3_aa: CASRRQGVEGYTF
cdr3_nt: TGTGCCAGCAGAAGACAGGGGGTGGAAGGCTACACCTTC

cdr3_length: 16
j_call: TRBJ1-1
clone_size: .
d_call: .
v_call: TRBV19
cdr3_aa: CASSIGLGGLNTEAFF
cdr3_nt: TGTGCCAGTAGTATAGGGTTAGGCGGTCTGAACACTGAAGCTTTCTTT

cdr3_length: 13
j_call: TRBJ1-2
clone_size: .
d_call: .
v_call: TRBV24-1
cdr3_aa: CATSEGGTYGYTF
cdr3_nt: TGTGCCACCAGTGAGGGAGGGACCTATGGCTACACCTTC

cdr3_length: 13
j_call: TRBJ1-4
clone_size: few
d_call: .
v_call: TRBV20-1
cdr3_aa: CSAREVVNEKLFF
cdr3_nt: TGCAGTGCTAGAGAGGTTGTTAATGAAAAACTGTTTTTT

cdr3_length: 17
j_call: TRBJ1-1
clone_size: many
d_call: TRBD1
v_call: TRBV4-2
cdr3_aa: CASSQAGTGQANTEAFF
cdr3_nt: TGTGCCAGCAGCCAAGCTGGGACAGGGCAGGCGAACACTGAAGCTTTCTTT

cdr3_length: 14
j_call: TRBJ2-3
clone_size: .
d_call: TRBD2
v_call: TRBV6-5
cdr3_aa: CASSSRGARDAQYF
cdr3_nt: TGTGCCAGCAGTTCGCGGGGGGCCAGGGATGCGCAGTATTTT

cdr3_length: 16
j_call: TRBJ2-5
clone_size: few
d_call: TRBD1
v_call: TRBV6-4
cdr3_aa: CASLFDRDRPSETQYF
cdr3_nt: TGTGCCAGCCTCTTCGACCGGGACAGGCCTTCGGAGACCCAGTACTTC

cdr3_length: 14
j_call: TRBJ1-4
clone_size: many
d_call: .
v_call: TRBV20-1
cdr3_aa: CSAPPGTTNEKLFF
cdr3_nt: TGCAGTGCGCCCCCGGGGACAACTAATGAAAAACTGTTTTTT

cdr3_length: 17
j_call: TRBJ2-7
clone_size: few
d_call: TRBD2
v_call: TRBV5-5
cdr3_aa: CASSLDAPGLASAEQYF
cdr3_nt: TGTGCCAGCAGCTTGGACGCTCCGGGACTAGCATCGGCCGAGCAGTACTTC

cdr3_length: 14
j_call: TRBJ2-1
clone_size: few
d_call: .
v_call: TRBV4-2
cdr3_aa: CASSQERLGYEQFF
cdr3_nt: TGTGCCAGCAGCCAAGAAAGACTGGGCTATGAGCAGTTCTTC

cdr3_length: 17
j_call: TRBJ2-1
clone_size: many
d_call: .
v_call: TRBV7-2
cdr3_aa: CASSLGRFGRSYNEQFF
cdr3_nt: TGTGCCAGCAGCTTAGGGAGGTTTGGAAGATCCTACAATGAGCAGTTCTTC